The 22 T cell receptor beta chains reported below all come from one sample, sequenced in a study of blood T cell repertoires in COVID-19. Using immunoSEQ multiplex PCR, the repertoire was profiled, and TCRdb retains in-frame clones only, with some absent. This sample has a few hundred thousand clones, with about 81% found just once. What was sequenced was PBMCs or T cells enriched from blood (not recorded which). The receptors shown here come from a middle-aged man who had recovered from COVID-19.

This clone appeared a single time. This rearrangement joins TRBV6-2 or TRBV6-3 to TRBJ2-7; 8 nucleotides agree with TRBD1. Per germline, CDR1 MNHEY and CDR2 SVGEGT. The CDR3 runs 14 residues. After removal of 5 bases from V and 2 bases from J, the junction contained 5 bases not matched to a gene. The CDR3 DNA is TGTGCCAGCAGTAAGCCGGGACAGGCCTACGAGCAGTACTTC. It is translated as CASSKPGQAYEQYF.

This clone showed up many times. The genes are TRBV27 and TRBJ2-7; possible D gene TRBD1, 5 bases. This CDR3 is 15 amino acids long. Germline-derived CDR1 and CDR2 are MNHEY and SMNVEV (reference sequence). Trimming took 0 bases from V and 0 from J, leaving 9 bases between them. The CDR3 DNA reads as TGTGCCAGCAGTTTATCGGGGCTGAGCTCCTACGAGCAGTACTTC. Translation gives CASSLSGLSSYEQYF.

J is TRBJ1-5 and V is TRBV2; D is unclear. CDR3 length equals 13 residues. Trimming cost V 4 bases and J 7 bases, with 11 bases left between them. The germline V gene encodes CDR1 SNHLY and CDR2 FYNNEI. The CDR3 DNA reads as TGTGCCAGCAGTGTCTACCTAAGCCAGCCCCAGCATTTT. Amino acids: CASSVYLSQPQHF.

The rearrangement uses TRBV5-1 and TRBJ1-5; D possibly corresponds to TRBD1 (5 bases). This CDR3 spans 16 amino acids. Trimming cost V 4 bases and J 2 bases, with 16 bases left between them. Per germline, CDR1 SGHRS and CDR2 YFSETQ. The CDR3 here is CASSPRPTEGNQPQHF. CDR3 bases: TGCGCCAGCAGCCCGCGTCCGACAGAGGGCAATCAGCCCCAGCATTTT. Drawing the rest from reference TRBV5-1 and TRBJ1-5, the complete variable domain is KAGVTQTPRYLIKTRGQQVTLSCSPISGHRSVSWYQQTPGQGLQFLFEYFSETQRNKGNFPGRFSGRQFSNSRSEMNVSTLELGDSALYLCASSPRPTEGNQPQHFGDGTRLSIL.

This clone was seen just once. The V and J genes are TRBV2 and TRBJ1-5; 9 bases fit TRBD1. Trimming cost V 5 bases and J 4 bases; bases outside gene matches: 15. The germline gives CDR1 SNHLY, CDR2 FYNNEI. This CDR3 has 18 amino acids. DNA for the CDR3: TGTGCCAGCAGTTCCTCAAACAGGGGGCTGAGCCGGAATCAGCCCCAGCATTTT. Protein: CASSSSNRGLSRNQPQHF.

This clone occurred once. CDR3 region: CASSQVAGGGYEQYF. In DNA form, the CDR3 reads TGCGCCAGCAGCCAGGTAGCGGGGGGGGGATACGAGCAGTACTTC. The V and J genes are TRBV4-1 and TRBJ2-7; 11 nucleotides line up with TRBD2. Germline CDR1 is MGHRA and CDR2 is YSYEKL. V lost 3 bases, J lost 4 bases, and 5 bases stayed unmatched. This CDR3 has 15 amino acids.

The chain recombines TRBV11-3 with TRBJ2-4; 10 bases align to TRBD1. Trimming cost V 5 bases and J 6 bases; bases outside gene matches: 7. The CDR3 contains 15 residues. Per the germline V gene, CDR1 is SGHNT and CDR2 is YENEEA. CDR3 residues: CASSLRGDRGNIQYF. The CDR3 nucleotides are TGTGCCAGCAGCCTCAGAGGGGACAGGGGAAACATTCAGTACTTC.

J is TRBJ1-1 and V is TRBV4-1, with D maybe TRBD1 (6 bases). Germline lookup yields CDR1 MGHRA and CDR2 YSYEKL. Trimming removed 9 bases at V and 1 base at J, with 9 bases between. The CDR3 runs 12 residues. CDR3 bases: TGCGCCAGTTCCAGGGGGAACACTGAAGCTTTCTTT. Translated, it gives CASSRGNTEAFF.

This clone occurred a few times. The chain recombines TRBV7-3 with TRBJ2-2; 10 positions match TRBD2. V dropped 2 bases and J dropped 6; count of bases not matched to a gene: 9. From germline, CDR1 is SGHTA and CDR2 FQGTGA. The CDR3 length is 17 residues. CDR3 region: CASSLQPSGRIAGELFF. CDR3 sequence (DNA): TGTGCCAGCAGCTTACAGCCTAGCGGGAGAATTGCCGGGGAGCTGTTTTTT.

This chain uses TRBV10-1 with TRBJ2-3, with 15 bases identical to TRBD2. The CDR3 has 17 amino acids. V dropped 9 bases and J dropped 4; count of bases not matched to a gene: 11. Germline V gives CDR1 WNHNN, CDR2 SYGVQD (reference sequence). The CDR3 coding sequence is TGCGCCAGACCCCGGACTAGCGGGGGGGCCTCGGCAGATACGCAGTATTTT. This gives the protein CARPRTSGGASADTQYF.

The rearrangement joins TRBV28 to TRBJ1-3; D call uncertain. CDR1 MDHEN and CDR2 SYDVKM come from the germline V gene. CDR3 size: 12 residues. With 7 bases removed from V and 2 bases from J, the gap between germline ends came to 6 bases. The CDR3 region is CASTQTGNTIYF. Here the CDR3 DNA reads TGTGCCAGCACCCAGACTGGAAACACCATATATTTT.

This clone was seen once. J is TRBJ2-2 and V is TRBV6-5; 11 bases match TRBD2. CDR1 is MNHEY, CDR2 SVGAGI, per germline. V gave up 5 bases and J gave up 9 bases; unmatched junction bases: 8. CDR3 size: 15 residues. The CDR3 spells CASSSPLAGVRELFF. Here the CDR3 DNA reads TGTGCCAGCAGTAGCCCACTAGCGGGAGTCCGGGAGCTGTTTTTT.

V gene TRBV18 combines with J gene TRBJ1-4, with D perhaps TRBD1 (6 bases). The germline CDR1 and CDR2 sequences are KGHSH and LQKENI. This CDR3 spans 15 amino acids. Trimming took off 6 bases at V and 10 bases at J, with 21 bases between the two ends. CDR3 bases: TGTGCCAGCTCCCGGGGGGGCGCCCAGGGCGGAAAACTGTTTTTT. Protein: CASSRGGAQGGKLFF.

This clone was observed a few times. The rearrangement links TRBV7-9 to TRBJ2-5; 7 nucleotides agree with TRBD1. The V gene's germline CDR1 is SEHNR and CDR2 FQNEAQ (reference sequence). J lost 5 bases, V lost 3 bases, and 9 bases had no gene match. The CDR3 contains 15 residues. CDR3 protein: CASSFGTVRGETQYF. CDR3 DNA sequence: TGTGCCAGCAGCTTCGGGACAGTTAGGGGGGAGACCCAGTACTTC.

V gene TRBV9 combines with J gene TRBJ1-6; 10 bases fit TRBD1. Trimming took 6 bases from V and 7 from J; bases not matched to a gene: 1. In germline, CDR1 is SGDLS, CDR2 YYNGEE. The CDR3 is 13 amino acids. The CDR3 loop reads CASKGQGNSPLHF. DNA of the CDR3: TGTGCCAGCAAGGGACAGGGGAATTCACCCCTCCACTTT.

The CDR3 spells CASNRGGNYGYTF. DNA for the CDR3: TGTGCCAGCAATCGTGGAGGGAACTATGGCTACACCTTC. The V call is TRBV12-3 or TRBV12-4, the J call TRBJ1-2; D is unclear. The CDR3 contains 13 residues. Trimming removed 7 bases at V and 2 bases at J, with 11 bases between.

The chain is built from TRBV6-4 and TRBJ2-1; 9 positions match TRBD2. The CDR3 runs 15 residues. With 4 bases clipped from V and 5 bases from J, the junction kept 6 bases outside the gene matches. Per the germline V gene, CDR1 is MRHNA and CDR2 is SNTAGT. The CDR3 region is CASSVELAGNNEQFF. The DNA of the CDR3 is TGTGCCAGCAGTGTTGAACTAGCGGGTAACAATGAGCAGTTCTTC.

The V call is TRBV12-3 or TRBV12-4, the J call TRBJ2-2, with D unclear. The CDR3 extends over 13 amino acids. Trimming removed 5 bases at V and 5 bases at J, with 9 bases between. CDR3 DNA: TGTGCCAGCAGTCTTACAGAAACCGGGGAGCTGTTTTTT. This translates into CASSLTETGELFF.

J is TRBJ1-1 and V is TRBV3-1 (or the pseudogene TRBV3-2); D is unclear. The V end was cut by 6 bases, the J end by 1 base, with 9 bases between. Looked up from germline, CDR1 is LGHDT and CDR2 is YNNKEL (reference sequence). CDR3 length equals 13 residues. The CDR3 nucleotides are TGTGCCAGCAGACCACTGAGGAACACTGAAGCTTTCTTT. This gives the protein CASRPLRNTEAFF.

This chain uses TRBV5-1 with TRBJ2-1; tentative D call: TRBD2 (5 bases). Trimming stripped 0 bases from V and 10 bases from J, with 5 bases between. The CDR3 extends over 11 amino acids. Germline V gene lookup returns CDR1 SGHRS and CDR2 YFSETQ. This CDR3 is CASSLAGEQFF. CDR3 coding DNA: TGCGCCAGCAGCTTGGCGGGAGAGCAGTTCTTC.

V is TRBV12-5 and J is TRBJ1-1; 10 nucleotides match TRBD1. Germline CDR1 reads LGHNT; CDR2 reads FRNRAP. The CDR3 consists of 15 residues. V shed 6 bases, J shed 4 bases, and the junction held 8 bases outside the gene matches. CDR3 in amino acids: CASGQRQGALTEAFF. The CDR3, as DNA: TGTGCTAGTGGCCAGAGACAGGGGGCTCTCACTGAAGCTTTCTTT.

Comment on this clone: This sample includes further DNA sequences coding for the same CDR3. The chain carries TRBV12-3 or TRBV12-4 and TRBJ1-5, with TRBD1 as a possible D gene (6 bases). The V gene lost 1 base and the J gene lost 5 bases, with 6 bases spanning the gap. CDR3 size: 13 residues. The CDR3 loop reads CASSLGQDQPQHF. CDR3 sequence (DNA): TGTGCCAGCAGTTTAGGACAGGATCAGCCCCAGCATTTT.